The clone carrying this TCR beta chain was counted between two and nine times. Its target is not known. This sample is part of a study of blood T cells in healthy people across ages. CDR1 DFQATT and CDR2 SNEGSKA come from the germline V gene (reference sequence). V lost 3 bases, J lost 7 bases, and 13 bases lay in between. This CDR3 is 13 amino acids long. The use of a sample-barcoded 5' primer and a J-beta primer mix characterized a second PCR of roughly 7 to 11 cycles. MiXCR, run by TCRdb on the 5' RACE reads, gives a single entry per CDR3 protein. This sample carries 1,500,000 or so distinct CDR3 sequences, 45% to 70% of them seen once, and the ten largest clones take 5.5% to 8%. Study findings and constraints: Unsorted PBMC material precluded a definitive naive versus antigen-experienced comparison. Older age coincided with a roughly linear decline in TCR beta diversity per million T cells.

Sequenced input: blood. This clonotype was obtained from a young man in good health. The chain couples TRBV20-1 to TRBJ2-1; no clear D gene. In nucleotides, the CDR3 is TGCAGTGCTAGTTTTCCGACGAGAAATGAGCAGTTCTTC. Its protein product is CSASFPTRNEQFF.